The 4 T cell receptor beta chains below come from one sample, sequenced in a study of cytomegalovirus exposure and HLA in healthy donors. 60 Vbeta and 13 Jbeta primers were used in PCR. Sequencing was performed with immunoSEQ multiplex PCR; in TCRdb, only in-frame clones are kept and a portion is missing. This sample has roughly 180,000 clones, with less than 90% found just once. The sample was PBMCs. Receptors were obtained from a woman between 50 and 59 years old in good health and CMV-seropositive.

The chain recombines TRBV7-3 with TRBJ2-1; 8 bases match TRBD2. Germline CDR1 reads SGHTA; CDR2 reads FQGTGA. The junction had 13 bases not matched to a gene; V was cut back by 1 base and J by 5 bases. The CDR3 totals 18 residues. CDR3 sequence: CASSLRGPGRGRDNEQFF. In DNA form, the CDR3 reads TGTGCCAGCAGCTTAAGAGGTCCCGGGAGGGGTCGGGACAATGAGCAGTTCTTC.

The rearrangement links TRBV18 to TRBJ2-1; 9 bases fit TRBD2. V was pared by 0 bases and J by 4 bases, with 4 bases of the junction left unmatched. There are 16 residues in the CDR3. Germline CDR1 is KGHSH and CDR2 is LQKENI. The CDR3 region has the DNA TGTGCCAGCTCACCACCTTACCTAGCGGGATACAATGAGCAGTTCTTC. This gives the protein CASSPPYLAGYNEQFF.

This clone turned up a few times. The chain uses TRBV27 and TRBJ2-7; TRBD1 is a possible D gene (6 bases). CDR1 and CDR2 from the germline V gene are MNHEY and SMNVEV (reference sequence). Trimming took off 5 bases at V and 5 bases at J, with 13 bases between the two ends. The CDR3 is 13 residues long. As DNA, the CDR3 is TGTGCCAGCAGTGTGTCACAGGGAGACGAGCAGTACTTC. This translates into CASSVSQGDEQYF.

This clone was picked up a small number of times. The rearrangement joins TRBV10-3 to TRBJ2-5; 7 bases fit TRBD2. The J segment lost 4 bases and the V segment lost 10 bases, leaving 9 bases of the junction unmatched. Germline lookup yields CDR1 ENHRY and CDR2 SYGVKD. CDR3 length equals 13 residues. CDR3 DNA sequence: TGTGCCACCAACGGGGGGAGGGGAGAGACCCAGTACTTC. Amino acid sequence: CATNGGRGETQYF.